This T cell receptor beta chain is from a study of T-cell reconstitution after alpha-beta-depleted transplantation in children. Overall study findings and caveats: Several hundred expanded graft clones reportedly gave rise to the alpha-beta T cells present about two months after transplant. One year post-transplant, T-cell counts and diversity were largely derived from T cells produced anew. Surviving recipient T cells and thymic progenitors underlay high day-60 TCRbeta diversity in some patients.

The CDR3 has 15 amino acids. Germline CDR1 and CDR2: DFQATT and SNEGSKA (reference sequence). V was pared by 5 bases and J by 4 bases, with 14 bases of the junction left unmatched. Unique molecular identifiers were incorporated into the prepared TCRbeta library. One entry per CDR3 protein, called by TCRdb with MiXCR from the PCR reads. The profile shows about 610,000 distinct CDR3 sequences, roughly a quarter of them singletons. Points on this clonotype: Its antigen is not identified.

Sequencing used PBMCs, obtained before TCRalphabeta/CD19-depleted stem cell transplant. The TCR was taken from a boy in the first two years of life with Wiskott-Aldrich syndrome, due to receive a stem cell transplant. The V call is TRBV20-1, the J call TRBJ2-7; TRBD1 matches at 7 bases. The CDR3 sequence: CSALIFDRERYEQYF. In DNA, the CDR3 is TGCAGTGCTCTCATCTTCGACAGGGAGAGGTACGAGCAGTACTTC.